This T cell receptor beta chain is drawn from a study of cytomegalovirus exposure and HLA in healthy donors. Whole-study results and caveats: The authors listed approximately 150 TCR beta chains as cytomegalovirus-associated.

The CDR3 sequence is 13 residues long. Germline V gives CDR1 SGHRS, CDR2 YFSETQ. V was cut by 5 bases and J by 4 bases, with 10 bases left in between. In the case of this clone: Its cognate antigen is unknown.

Use of 60 Vbeta and 13 Jbeta primers characterized the PCR. This table comes from immunoSEQ multiplex PCR, and its TCRdb copy is limited to in-frame clones, with some not included. The sample has about 59,000 clones; about 69% are singletons. The donors were healthy bone marrow donors. Sequenced material: PBMCs. The chain links TRBV5-1 to TRBJ2-1; tentatively, D is TRBD2 (5 bases). The receptor was derived from a man aged 30 to 45 in good health and CMV-seropositive. CDR3 in amino acids: CASSPGVYNEQFF. The CDR3 bases are TGCGCCAGCAGTCCCGGGGTATACAATGAGCAGTTCTTC.